The rows below give T cell receptor beta chains drawn from one sample of a study of long-term antiretroviral therapy in people with HIV. Sequenced by immunoSEQ multiplex PCR; TCRdb stores in-frame clones only, minus some. The sample has approximately 32,000 clones; 83% are singletons. Material: unsorted PBMCs, obtained 0.4 years before starting antiretroviral therapy. These TCRs come from a man younger than 30 with HIV. Both conserved end residues are part of each CDR3. The D gene is left open where the match is weak. Where a row states a size, it is once, few, many or the class of an expanded clone; other rows omit it.

j_call d_call clone_size v_call cdr3_aa cdr3_nt
TRBJ2-7 TRBD2 . TRBV19 CASTPNSGRSREQYF TGTGCCAGTACCCCGAATAGCGGGAGATCAAGGGAGCAGTACTTC
TRBJ2-5 TRBD2 . TRBV11-2 CASSPGLVGEETQYF TGTGCCAGCAGCCCGGGACTAGTGGGAGAAGAGACCCAGTACTTC
TRBJ2-1 TRBD2 . TRBV11-2 CASSSTSGGSYNEQFF TGTGCCAGCAGCTCGACTAGCGGGGGTTCCTACAATGAGCAGTTCTTC
TRBJ1-5 . few TRBV6-1 CASSGFRVSNQPQHF TGTGCCAGCAGTGGGTTCAGGGTTAGCAATCAGCCCCAGCATTTT
TRBJ2-1 . . TRBV27 CASSKPGQGYNEQFF TGTGCCAGCAGCAAACCGGGGCAGGGCTACAATGAGCAGTTCTTC
TRBJ1-2 . . TRBV6-1 CASSAKQEGGYGYTF TGTGCCAGCAGTGCCAAACAGGAGGGCGGCTATGGCTACACCTTC
TRBJ2-7 . . TRBV19 CASSPPGVHEQYF TGTGCCAGTAGTCCCCCAGGGGTCCACGAGCAGTACTTC
TRBJ2-2 . . TRBV7-9 CASSLQGSDTGELFF TGTGCCAGCAGCTTACAAGGATCGGACACCGGGGAGCTGTTTTTT
TRBJ2-2 TRBD1 . TRBV7-9 CASSTTDRGVGELFF TGTGCCAGCAGCACAACCGACAGGGGAGTCGGGGAGCTGTTTTTT
TRBJ1-1 TRBD1 . TRBV5-1 CASTPGGGLGTEAFF TGCGCCAGCACCCCTGGAGGGGGCTTAGGGACTGAAGCTTTCTTT
TRBJ1-2 . . TRBV25-1 CASSGDTDGPLTQYGYTF TGTGCCAGCAGTGGTGACACAGACGGTCCCCTTACCCAATATGGCTACACCTTC
TRBJ2-2 TRBD2 . TRBV7-9 CASSLIGLAGAGELFF TGTGCCAGCAGCTTAATCGGACTAGCGGGAGCCGGGGAGCTGTTTTTT
TRBJ2-3 TRBD1 few TRBV29-1 CSGTTGTVTDTQYF TGCAGCGGTACAACCGGGACAGTTACAGATACGCAGTATTTT
TRBJ2-7 . large TRBV13 CASSLAGEDEQYF TGTGCCAGCAGCTTAGCGGGGGAAGACGAGCAGTACTTC
TRBJ1-4 . once TRBV2 CASSLQGTNEKLFF TGTGCCAGCAGCCTACAGGGTACTAATGAAAAACTGTTTTTT
TRBJ1-2 TRBD1 . TRBV9 CASSGLRDRGNYGYTF TGTGCCAGCAGCGGACTCCGGGACAGGGGTAACTATGGCTACACCTTC
TRBJ1-2 TRBD1 . TRBV4-3 CASSPYGQGGYGYTF TGCGCCAGCAGCCCTTACGGACAGGGCGGCTATGGCTACACCTTC
TRBJ2-5 . . TRBV11-2 CASSLGPVQTQYF TGTGCCAGCAGCTTAGGACCAGTCCAGACCCAGTACTTC
TRBJ2-1 TRBD2 . TRBV6-4 CASSVSSGSYNEQFF TGTGCCAGCAGTGTGAGTAGCGGGTCCTACAATGAGCAGTTCTTC
TRBJ1-2 . . TRBV19 CASINRAPQLRHYGYTF TGTGCCAGTATTAACCGGGCTCCCCAACTCCGCCATTATGGCTACACCTTC
TRBJ2-7 . . TRBV4-2 CASSQDLEYEQYF TGTGCCAGCAGCCAAGATCTCGAGTACGAGCAGTACTTC
TRBJ2-7 TRBD2 . TRBV6-7 CASSYSWSGSNEQYF TGTGCCAGCAGTTACTCGTGGAGCGGGAGTAACGAGCAGTACTTC
TRBJ1-2 . . TRBV7-6 CASSLDGGSNYGYTF TGTGCCAGCAGCTTAGACGGTGGATCCAACTATGGCTACACCTTC
TRBJ1-1 TRBD1 . TRBV29-1 CSVGGQVGAFF TGCAGCGTTGGGGGACAGGTCGGGGCTTTCTTT
TRBJ2-3 TRBD1 . TRBV19 CASSIGQGSIGTQYF TGTGCCAGTAGTATCGGACAGGGGTCAATTGGTACGCAGTATTTT
TRBJ1-1 . few TRBV7-9 CASSLTTNTEAFF TGTGCCAGCAGCCTTACAACTAACACTGAAGCTTTCTTT
TRBJ1-2 TRBD1 . TRBV10-2 CAAGQGAEGYTF TGCGCCGCGGGACAGGGGGCGGAGGGCTACACCTTC
TRBJ2-4 . medium-sized TRBV7-6 CASSPGYDIQYF TGTGCCAGCAGCCCAGGGTACGACATTCAGTACTTC
TRBJ1-3 . . TRBV6-1 CASSEGGLRGTIYF TGTGCCAGCAGCGAGGGCGGCTTGAGAGGCACCATATATTTT
TRBJ1-3 . once TRBV30 CAWSLGQKGNTIYF TGTGCCTGGAGTCTCGGACAGAAAGGAAACACCATATATTTT
TRBJ1-5 . . TRBV6-6 CASDPGVQPQHF TGTGCCAGCGACCCGGGCGTGCAGCCCCAGCATTTT
TRBJ1-2 . once TRBV12-2 CASRSQDNYGYTF TGTGCAAGTCGCTCACAGGATAACTATGGCTACACCTTC
TRBJ1-2 . once TRBV9 CASSVGEHYGYTF TGTGCCAGCAGCGTAGGGGAGCACTATGGCTACACCTTC
TRBJ1-2 TRBD1 . TRBV7-4 CASSWTLTGPGYTF TGTGCCAGCAGCTGGACGCTGACAGGGCCTGGCTACACCTTC
TRBJ2-7 . . TRBV11-2 CASSSEDGPYEQYF TGTGCCAGCAGCTCCGAGGACGGCCCCTACGAGCAGTACTTC
TRBJ1-5 . . TRBV28 CASRPPRGEYSNQPQHF TGTGCCAGCAGGCCGCCCCGGGGGGAGTATAGCAATCAGCCCCAGCATTTT
TRBJ2-3 . . TRBV2 CASMYRRGDTQYF TGTGCCAGCATGTACAGACGTGGTGATACGCAGTATTTT
TRBJ2-3 TRBD2 . TRBV9 CASSVVVAGGTDTQYF TGTGCCAGCAGCGTAGTGGTAGCGGGGGGTACAGATACGCAGTATTTT
TRBJ1-2 . . TRBV30 CAWGRRTEVYGYTF TGTGCCTGGGGCCGCAGGACAGAAGTCTATGGCTACACCTTC
TRBJ1-1 TRBD1 . TRBV6-1 CASSEWGQGKTEAFF TGTGCCAGCAGTGAATGGGGACAGGGTAAAACTGAAGCTTTCTTT
TRBJ2-1 TRBD2 . TRBV6-1 CASREGLASWDEQFF TGTGCCAGCAGGGAGGGACTAGCCTCCTGGGATGAGCAGTTCTTC
TRBJ1-2 TRBD1 . TRBV19 CATQLRDSQYYGYTF TGTGCCACCCAACTGCGGGACAGCCAGTACTATGGCTACACCTTC
TRBJ2-1 . once TRBV27 CASSLSPLNEQFF TGTGCCAGCAGTTTATCCCCCCTCAATGAGCAGTTCTTC
TRBJ1-2 . . TRBV9 CASSDGLGSTGFAYGYTF TGTGCCAGCAGTGACGGCTTGGGGTCGACGGGGTTCGCCTATGGCTACACCTTC
TRBJ1-5 . . TRBV10-1 CASRRDRGSNQPQHF TGCGCCAGCAGAAGAGACAGAGGTAGCAATCAGCCCCAGCATTTT
TRBJ1-2 . . TRBV10-3 CAISDPVKGDYGYTF TGTGCCATCAGTGATCCCGTAAAGGGGGACTATGGCTACACCTTC
TRBJ2-2 TRBD1 . TRBV5-1 CASSLGDRVPGELFF TGCGCCAGCAGCTTGGGGGACAGGGTGCCCGGGGAGCTGTTTTTT
TRBJ1-2 . . TRBV18 CASSPGGSTYGYTF TGTGCCAGCTCACCAGGGGGGTCGACCTATGGCTACACCTTC
TRBJ2-3 TRBD1 . TRBV9 CASSGRTGYTDTQYF TGTGCCAGCAGTGGCCGGACAGGGTACACAGATACGCAGTATTTT
TRBJ2-2 . few TRBV19 CASNPFGTGELFF TGTGCCAGTAACCCGTTTGGAACCGGGGAGCTGTTTTTT
TRBJ2-7 TRBD2 few TRBV28 CASSLVSAQGRAGEQYF TGTGCCAGCAGTTTAGTCTCGGCCCAAGGGAGGGCCGGCGAGCAGTACTTC
TRBJ2-3 . . TRBV19 CASSIGLETDTQYF TGTGCCAGTAGTATCGGACTGGAAACAGATACGCAGTATTTT
TRBJ2-2 . . TRBV7-2 CASSLAGWNTGELFF TGTGCCAGCAGCTTAGCGGGCTGGAACACCGGGGAGCTGTTTTTT